Each of the 23 T cell receptor beta chains below was sequenced from the same sample in a study of response to subunit inactivated influenza vaccine. TCRdb reprocessed the RT-PCR reads via MiXCR and lists one record per CDR3 protein. The data show around 570,000 distinct CDR3 sequences, with 6% to 9% seen just once and about an eighth held by the top ten. The sample consisted of PBMCs from blood, taken less than 30 months after vaccination. The receptors were gathered from a man aged 50 to 69 who received an inactivated influenza vaccine.

This clonotype turned up a few times. The V and J genes are TRBV7-9 and TRBJ2-1, with 9 positions matching TRBD2. CDR1 is SEHNR, CDR2 FQNEAQ, per germline (reference sequence). The V and J ends lost 5 bases and 5 bases, in that order; junction bases with no gene match: 10. The CDR3 length is 16 residues. CDR3 sequence reads: CASSAATSGGDNEQFF. CDR3 nucleotides: TGTGCCAGCAGCGCCGCGACTAGCGGTGGGGACAATGAGCAGTTCTTC.

This clonotype was recorded a few times. The V and J genes are TRBV28 and TRBJ2-7; a weak D match, TRBD1 (6 bases). The CDR3 consists of 14 residues. Deletions cut 3 bases from V and 2 bases from J, with 11 bases between. Germline V gives CDR1 MDHEN, CDR2 SYDVKM. CDR3 sequence: CASSFFPGAYEQYF. In nucleotides, the CDR3 is TGTGCCAGCAGTTTTTTTCCAGGGGCCTACGAGCAGTACTTC.

This clonotype was detected a few times. The rearrangement uses TRBV6-1 and TRBJ2-3; D is possibly TRBD2 (5 bases). The germline V gene encodes CDR1 MNHNS and CDR2 SASEGT. V was cut by 6 bases and J by 10 bases, with 20 bases left in between. The CDR3 consists of 14 residues. Here the CDR3 reads CASSPSNSRDPQYF. CDR3 in DNA: TGTGCCAGCAGCCCCTCAAATAGCCGGGATCCGCAGTATTTT.

Only a few counts were recorded for this clonotype. The V and J genes are TRBV4-3 and TRBJ2-3; D unresolved. The CDR3 has 14 amino acids. V was shortened by 1 base and J by 4 bases, with 9 bases between the two germline ends. In germline, CDR1 is LGHNA, CDR2 YSLEER. The CDR3 DNA sequence: TGCGCCAGCAGCCAAGGGCCCAGAGCAGATACGCAGTATTTT. It codes for CASSQGPRADTQYF.

CDR3 sequence (DNA): TGTGCCAGCACCTTACGAGGGATTACCTACGAGCAGTACTTC. Protein sequence: CASTLRGITYEQYF. The rearrangement links TRBV5-6 to TRBJ2-7, with a weak D call TRBD2 (5 bases). Trimming pared 6 bases from V and 2 bases from J, leaving 15 bases between. The V gene's germline CDR1 is SGHDT and CDR2 YYEEEE. The CDR3 contains 14 residues.

This clonotype was counted a few times. V is TRBV7-2 and J is TRBJ2-7; no firm D call. Germline V gene data show CDR1 as SGHTA and CDR2 as FQGNSA. V lost 2 bases and J 1 base, leaving 9 bases between the germline ends. The CDR3 spans 14 residues. The CDR3 coding sequence is TGTGCCAGCAGCTTATATGTTCTGTCCTACGAGCAGTACTTC. Encoded protein: CASSLYVLSYEQYF.

This clonotype was seen more than once but under ten times. The gene calls are TRBV4-2 and TRBJ1-4, with D tentatively TRBD1 (5 bases). V dropped 6 bases and J dropped 7 bases, with 12 bases sitting between them. CDR1 LGHNA and CDR2 YNFKEQ come from the germline V gene. The CDR3 consists of 13 residues. CDR3 amino acids: CASRSGTAEKLFF. The CDR3 bases are TGTGCCAGCAGATCCGGGACGGCTGAAAAACTGTTTTTT.

This clonotype was seen ten or more times. The genes are TRBV29-1 and TRBJ2-1, with 10 positions matching TRBD1. CDR3 length equals 14 residues. Trimming cost V 6 bases and J 0 bases; bases outside gene matches: 2. Looked up from germline, CDR1 is SQVTM and CDR2 is ANQGSEA. CDR3 sequence (DNA): TGCAGCGTGACAGGGGGCATCTCCTACAATGAGCAGTTCTTC. It is translated as CSVTGGISYNEQFF.

This clonotype was counted ten times or more. The chain is built from TRBV5-1 and TRBJ2-7, with D possibly called TRBD1 or TRBD2 (5 bases each). V lost 4 bases, J lost 9 bases, and 20 bases lay in between. The CDR3 loop spans 14 amino acids. Germline V gene lookup returns CDR1 SGHRS and CDR2 YFSETQ. This CDR3 is CASSPRDPSWGQYF. The DNA of the CDR3 is TGCGCCAGCAGCCCCCGGGACCCGTCGTGGGGGCAGTACTTC.

V usage is TRBV7-6 and J usage is TRBJ2-6; tentative D call: TRBD1 (5 bases). This CDR3 spans 17 amino acids. Trimming cost V 0 bases and J 1 base, with 10 bases left between them. CDR1 and CDR2 from the germline V gene are SGHVS and FNYEAQ. This CDR3 reads CASSLAPTGSGANVLTF. The CDR3 DNA sequence: TGTGCCAGCAGCTTAGCACCTACAGGATCTGGGGCCAACGTCCTGACTTTC.

This clonotype was observed many times. The V call is TRBV7-9, the J call TRBJ1-1; no definite D call. Trimming cost V 5 bases and J 0 bases, with 7 bases left between them. The length of the CDR3 is 13 residues. Germline CDR1 is SEHNR and CDR2 is FQNEAQ (reference sequence). CDR3 sequence (DNA): TGTGCCAGCAGCAGACACGTGAACACTGAAGCTTTCTTT. Translation gives CASSRHVNTEAFF.

The rearrangement uses TRBV18 and TRBJ2-2, with a tentative D call TRBD1 (5 bases). The CDR3 is 16 amino acids. The germline V gene has CDR1 KGHSH and CDR2 LQKENI. Trimming stripped 2 bases from V and 1 base from J, with 11 bases between. Here the CDR3 reads CASSPTRVGNTGELFF. The CDR3 DNA is TGTGCCAGCTCACCAACCAGGGTGGGGAACACCGGGGAGCTGTTTTTT. The variable domain in full, completed from reference TRBV18 and TRBJ2-2, reads NAGVMQNPRHLVRRRGQEARLRCSPMKGHSHVYWYRQLPEEGLKFMVYLQKENIIDESGMPKERFSAEFPKEGPSILRIQQVVRGDSAAYFCASSPTRVGNTGELFFGEGSRLTVL.

This clonotype was counted only a few times. The chain recombines TRBV6-1 with TRBJ2-1; the D is unclear. Trimming took off 7 bases at V and 1 base at J, with 11 bases between the two ends. Germline assignment: CDR1 MNHNS and CDR2 SASEGT. This CDR3 has 14 residues. CDR3 DNA: TGTGCCAGCACTAAGTTAGGATCCTACAATGAGCAGTTCTTC. Its translation: CASTKLGSYNEQFF.

J is TRBJ2-7 and V is TRBV27, with D possibly TRBD1 on 6 matching bases. The CDR3 totals 13 residues. V was trimmed by 6 bases and J by 3 bases, leaving 12 bases between them. Germline V gene sequence: CDR1 MNHEY, CDR2 SMNVEV (reference sequence). CDR3: CASRAGVNYEQYF. CDR3 in DNA: TGTGCCAGCAGGGCAGGGGTGAACTACGAGCAGTACTTC.

This chain links TRBV7-2 with TRBJ1-6, with D maybe TRBD1 (5 bases). The V end was cut by 0 bases, the J end by 7 bases, with 10 bases between. CDR1 and CDR2 (germline): SGHTA, FQGNSA. The CDR3 runs 15 residues. This CDR3 is CASSLAADSNSPLHF. CDR3 in DNA: TGTGCCAGCAGCTTAGCCGCCGACAGCAATTCACCCCTCCACTTT.

Many counts were recorded for this clonotype. This sequence joins TRBV7-2 and TRBJ2-5; D possibly corresponds to TRBD1 (5 bases). The CDR3 contains 15 residues. V was clipped by 1 base and J by 4 bases, with 13 bases between them. CDR1 is SGHTA and CDR2 is FQGNSA in the germline V gene. The DNA for the CDR3 is TGTGCCAGCAGCTTAGTACCAGGGTTTGGAGAGACCCAGTACTTC. This codes for CASSLVPGFGETQYF.

J is TRBJ1-2 and V is TRBV7-8; 7 bases align to TRBD1. The CDR3 consists of 15 residues. Trimming removed 5 bases from V and 1 base from J; junction bases left unmatched: 7. The germline CDR1 and CDR2 sequences are SGHVS and FQNEAQ. CDR3 nucleotide sequence: TGTGCCAGCAGCCCAGGGGGTCCCGGTAACTATGGCTACACCTTC. This gives the protein CASSPGGPGNYGYTF.

This chain joins TRBV27 and TRBJ2-7; 8 positions match TRBD1. J was trimmed by 6 bases and V by 1 base; bases with no gene match: 2. The CDR3 covers 13 residues. Germline V CDR1 and CDR2: MNHEY, SMNVEV (reference sequence). This chain's CDR3 is CASSLWTGSEQYF. For the CDR3, the DNA is TGTGCCAGCAGTTTATGGACAGGGTCCGAGCAGTACTTC.

This clonotype has a count of ten or more. J is TRBJ1-1 and V is TRBV5-1; D is unclear. Germline V gene lookup returns CDR1 SGHRS and CDR2 YFSETQ. The V end lost 1 base, the J end lost 1 base, and 14 bases lay between the germline ends. The CDR3 has 16 residues. The CDR3 loop reads CASSLLTSTPNTEAFF. CDR3 DNA: TGCGCCAGCAGCTTGTTGACCTCAACACCGAACACTGAAGCTTTCTTT.

This clonotype was counted many times. This sequence joins TRBV20-1 and TRBJ2-1; 7 bases are a match to TRBD2. Germline assignment: CDR1 DFQATT and CDR2 SNEGSKA (reference sequence). The CDR3 is 17 residues long. V dropped 0 bases and J dropped 4; count of bases not matched to a gene: 12. As DNA, the CDR3 is TGCAGTGCTAGAGATCGCCGGGCGAGCGGGGTTTACAATGAGCAGTTCTTC. Its translation is CSARDRRASGVYNEQFF.

A few counts support this clonotype. The chain recombines TRBV7-2 with TRBJ2-3, with 7 positions matching TRBD2. The CDR3 contains 14 residues. The germline V gene has CDR1 SGHTA and CDR2 FQGNSA. J lost 0 bases, V lost 4 bases, and 1 base had no gene match. The CDR3 sequence is CASSWGGSTDTQYF. For the CDR3, the DNA is TGTGCCAGCAGCTGGGGGGGAAGCACAGATACGCAGTATTTT.

This clonotype was observed a handful of times. The chain has TRBV18 and TRBJ2-1, with D possibly being TRBD1 or TRBD2 (5 bases each). CDR1 is KGHSH, CDR2 LQKENI, per germline. V was pared by 5 bases and J by 3 bases, with 17 bases between. This CDR3 contains 16 residues. This chain's CDR3 is CASSLPGFGGYNEQFF. The CDR3 nucleotides are TGTGCCAGCTCATTACCGGGGTTTGGGGGCTACAATGAGCAGTTCTTC. The entire variable domain, with the rest obtained from reference TRBV18 and TRBJ2-1, is as follows: NAGVMQNPRHLVRRRGQEARLRCSPMKGHSHVYWYRQLPEEGLKFMVYLQKENIIDESGMPKERFSAEFPKEGPSILRIQQVVRGDSAAYFCASSLPGFGGYNEQFFGPGTRLTVL.

The genes are TRBV11-2 and TRBJ2-1, with 9 bases that match TRBD1. CDR1 and CDR2 (germline): SGHAT, FQNNGV. The V segment lost 2 bases and the J segment 1 base; nucleotides outside the gene matches: 6. This CDR3 spans 17 amino acids. The CDR3 nucleotides read TGTGCCAGCAGCTTAAAAATCGGACAGGGGTCCTACAATGAGCAGTTCTTC. Its translation is CASSLKIGQGSYNEQFF.